The next 7 T cell receptor beta chains were all read from a single sample in a study of T cell responses to AZD1222 COVID-19 vaccine. Here immunoSEQ multiplex PCR was the method, and the copy in TCRdb shows in-frame clones only, minus some. The sample lists around 150,000 clones, approximately 92% occurring once. Sequencing was performed on peripheral blood, taken 28 days after the second AZD1222 dose. The receptors derive from an adult who received the AZD1222 COVID-19 vaccine.

J is TRBJ1-2 and V is TRBV18; 8 bases align to TRBD1. CDR1 and CDR2 (germline): KGHSH, LQKENI. Trimming at V came to 4 bases and at J to 1 base, leaving 8 bases not matched to a gene. The CDR3 has 16 amino acids. The chain's CDR3 is CASSQDREKVNYGYTF. CDR3 nucleotide sequence: TGTGCCAGCTCACAGGACAGGGAAAAGGTTAACTATGGCTACACCTTC.

The V call is TRBV20-1, the J call TRBJ2-1; D remains ambiguous. This CDR3 is 10 amino acids long. CDR1 is DFQATT and CDR2 is SNEGSKA in the germline V gene (reference sequence). CDR3 DNA: TGCCCATTGCGTGGGATGAGAGGGTTCTTC. Its protein is CPLRGMRGFF.

The chain carries TRBV28 and TRBJ2-2; D is unclear. CDR1 is MDHEN and CDR2 is SYDVKM in the germline V gene. The CDR3 consists of 15 residues. Trimming removed 3 bases from V and 1 base from J, with 9 bases in between. CDR3 bases: TGTGCCAGCAGTTTTGTCCTATTGAACACCGGGGAGCTGTTTTTT. Translating it yields CASSFVLLNTGELFF.

This clone occurred once. The junction departs from the called germline gene at one end, perhaps through a read error. The rearrangement uses TRBV2 and TRBJ2-4, with 8 bases fitting TRBD1. This CDR3 spans 14 amino acids. Germline CDR1 and CDR2: SNHLY and FYNNEI. The CDR3 DNA reads as TGTGCCAGCAGTCGGTTTGGTTTCGGACAGGGCGAGCACTTC. Translated, it gives CASSRFGFGQGEHF. The full variable domain, rest sourced from reference TRBV2 and TRBJ2-4, is EPEVTQTPSHQVTQMGQEVILRCVPISNHLYFYWYRQILGQKVEFLVSFYNNEISEKSEIFDDQFSVERPDGSNFTLKIRSTKLEDSAMYFCASSRFGFGQGEHFGAGTRLSVL.

J is TRBJ1-2 and V is TRBV5-1; D ambiguous. CDR3 size: 13 residues. CDR1 is SGHRS and CDR2 is YFSETQ in the germline V gene. Trimming took off 0 bases at V and 6 bases at J, with 9 bases between the two ends. CDR3 nucleotide sequence: TGCGCCAGCAGCTTGGGAGTGAGGGATGGCTACACCTTC. Encoded protein: CASSLGVRDGYTF.

The CDR3 nucleotides read TGTGCCAGCAGCCTATCCGGGACAGGGGCCATGAACACTGAAGCTTTCTTT. Protein: CASSLSGTGAMNTEAFF. The chain recombines TRBV7-8 with TRBJ1-1, with 10 positions matching TRBD1. CDR1 and CDR2 (germline): SGHVS, FQNEAQ. This CDR3 has 17 residues. Trimming took 5 bases from V and 0 from J; bases not matched to a gene: 9.

The chain combines TRBV27 with TRBJ1-6; 7 bases map to TRBD1. Germline loops: CDR1 MNHEY, CDR2 SMNVEV (reference sequence). This CDR3 spans 14 amino acids. With 9 bases clipped from V and 5 bases from J, the junction kept 7 bases outside the gene matches. The CDR3 loop reads CASGIRGNNSPLHF. CDR3 nucleotide sequence: TGTGCCAGTGGGATCAGGGGGAATAATTCACCCCTCCACTTT.